The entry that follows covers one T cell receptor beta chain sequence. Its antigen is not known. The data stem from a study of a mutant IDH1 vaccine in newly diagnosed glioma. In the study overall: In some groups vaccination began 4-6 weeks post-radiotherapy; others received it with temozolomide. Prior therapy was radiotherapy, temozolomide, or both; most received both. General study points: Vaccination elicited immune responses in roughly 93% of patients.

Time point given: week 5, during vaccination. Vaccination comprised doses that each held 300 ug of mutant IDH1 20-mer peptide, plus topical imiquimod. Clones were read by immunoSEQ multiplex PCR, and TCRdb kept only the in-frame ones, dropping some. In the table there are approximately 76,000 clones, roughly nine tenths of which are singletons. Trimming at V came to 6 bases and at J to 0 bases, leaving 11 bases not matched to a gene. This CDR3 is built from 19 residues. The germline CDR1 and CDR2 sequences are SGHVS and FQNEAQ. The chain links TRBV7-8 to TRBJ2-1; 13 bases line up with TRBD2. Sequencing used PBMCs, obtained from a glioma patient whose treatment included an IDH1 peptide vaccine. The clonotype comes from a woman between 45 and 60 years old with glioma. CDR3: CASSRRLAGGPSSYNEQFF. DNA for the CDR3: TGTGCCAGCAGTCGAAGACTAGCGGGAGGCCCGAGCTCCTACAATGAGCAGTTCTTC.